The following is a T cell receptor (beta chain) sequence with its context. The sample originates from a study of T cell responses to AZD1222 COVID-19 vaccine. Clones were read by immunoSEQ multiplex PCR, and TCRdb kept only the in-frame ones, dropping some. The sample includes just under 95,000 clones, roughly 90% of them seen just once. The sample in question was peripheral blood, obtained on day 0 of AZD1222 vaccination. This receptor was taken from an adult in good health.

CDR3 residues: CASSQDRAGRSSYNSPLHF. The DNA for the CDR3 is TGTGCCAGCAGCCAAGATCGGGCGGGCCGAAGCTCCTATAATTCACCCCTCCACTTT. The genes are TRBV3-1 (or the pseudogene TRBV3-2) and TRBJ1-6, with D uncertain. The CDR3 is 19 residues long. V lost 0 bases and J 0 bases, leaving 15 bases between the germline ends. Germline CDR1 LGHDT, CDR2 YNNKEL (reference sequence).